This passage covers 16 T cell receptor beta chains from one sample sequenced in a study of cytomegalovirus exposure and HLA in healthy donors. With 60 Vbeta and 13 Jbeta primers, the PCR was carried out. The data were produced by immunoSEQ multiplex PCR, yet TCRdb's version contains in-frame clones alone and is incomplete. This table has under 200,000 clones, over 70% appearing once. Sequencing was carried out using PBMCs. The source of these receptors is a woman in her fifties or sixties in good health and CMV-seropositive.

As concerns this clone: A junction boundary mismatches the germline segment, possibly from a read error. The chain is built from TRBV7-7 and TRBJ2-5; D is possibly TRBD1 (7 bases). Germline loops: CDR1 SSHAT, CDR2 FNYEAQ (reference sequence). This CDR3 has 15 amino acids. The CDR3 DNA follows: TGTGCTAGCAGCTCGACAGGGACTTCCAGGGAGACCCAGTACTTC. Translating gives CASSSTGTSRETQYF. The variable domain in full, completed from reference TRBV7-7 and TRBJ2-5, reads GAGVSQSPRYKVTKRGQDVTLRCDPISSHATLYWYQQALGQGPEFLTYFNYEAQPDKSGLPSDRFSAERPEGSISTLTIQRTEQRDSAMYRCASSSTGTSRETQYFGPGTRLLVL.

This sequence joins TRBV7-2 and TRBJ2-5; possibly TRBD2 for D (6 bases). Trimming removed 4 bases from V and 5 bases from J, with 14 bases in between. This CDR3 contains 14 residues. From germline, CDR1 is SGHTA and CDR2 FQGNSA. DNA of the CDR3: TGTGCCAGCAGCTCTCGGACTGGGAGGGAGACCCAGTACTTC. It encodes CASSSRTGRETQYF.

The V and J genes are TRBV7-2 and TRBJ2-1; 12 bases fit TRBD1. CDR1 and CDR2 (germline): SGHTA, FQGNSA. The CDR3 extends over 15 amino acids. V lost 7 bases and J lost 16; bases outside the gene matches: 17. The CDR3 DNA reads TGTGCCAGCACCGACCTGTGGAGGCTCGGGACAGGGGGCTTCTTC. Protein: CASTDLWRLGTGGFF.

The chain recombines TRBV19 with TRBJ1-2, with 10 positions matching TRBD1. The CDR3 has 15 residues. CDR1 and CDR2 from the germline V gene are LNHDA and SQIVND (reference sequence). V trimming: 1 base; J trimming: 4 bases; junction bases outside the gene matches: 3. The CDR3 is CASSIVTGGSYGYTF. CDR3 nucleotide sequence: TGTGCCAGTAGTATAGTGACAGGGGGCAGCTATGGCTACACCTTC.

The CDR3 DNA sequence: TGCGCCAGCAGCCCCACGGGGACAGGGCGTCAAGAGACCCAGTACTTC. Encoded protein: CASSPTGTGRQETQYF. This chain joins TRBV5-1 and TRBJ2-5; 9 nucleotides align to TRBD1. The germline V gene has CDR1 SGHRS and CDR2 YFSETQ. CDR3 length: 16 amino acids. The J segment lost 2 bases and the V segment lost 4 bases, leaving 9 bases of the junction unmatched.

The V call is TRBV5-6, the J call TRBJ2-4, with TRBD1 matching over 10 bases. After removal of 3 bases from V and 6 bases from J, the junction contained 3 bases not matched to a gene. The CDR3 length is 14 residues. The V gene's germline CDR1 is SGHDT and CDR2 YYEEEE. CDR3 residues: CASSSRDRGNIQYF. The CDR3 region has the DNA TGTGCCAGCAGCTCCCGGGACAGGGGAAACATTCAGTACTTC.

The genes are TRBV5-6 and TRBJ1-2; 8 nucleotides match TRBD1. CDR1 and CDR2 (germline): SGHDT, YYEEEE. This CDR3 is 15 amino acids long. V lost 4 bases to trimming and J lost 4 bases; unmatched junction nucleotides: 9. The CDR3 DNA sequence: TGTGCCAGCAGCGCAGAAGGGACAGGAACCTATGGCTACACCTTC. This sequence encodes CASSAEGTGTYGYTF.

The chain has TRBV19 and TRBJ2-5; 8 positions match TRBD2. Germline lookup yields CDR1 LNHDA and CDR2 SQIVND (reference sequence). The V gene end was trimmed by 7 bases and the J gene end by 2 bases; junction bases not matched to a gene: 6. This CDR3 contains 14 residues. In DNA form, the CDR3 reads TGTGCCAGTAAGGGCGGGGGGTTTCAAGAGACCCAGTACTTC. This sequence encodes CASKGGGFQETQYF.

This clone has more than one count but fewer than ten. The chain has TRBV30 and TRBJ1-5, with no clear D. Trimming left V 0 bases short and J 6 bases short, with 12 bases between. This CDR3 is built from 14 residues. Germline loops: CDR1 GTSNPN, CDR2 SVGIG (reference sequence). Written as DNA, the CDR3 is TGTGCCTGGAGTGTAAGGTTCGGCGGTCAGCCCCAGCATTTT. It specifies CAWSVRFGGQPQHF.

The genes are TRBV25-1 and TRBJ2-7; 12 bases are a match to TRBD2. The J segment lost 3 bases and the V segment lost 7 bases, leaving 10 bases of the junction unmatched. This CDR3 has 16 residues. Looked up from germline, CDR1 is MGHDK and CDR2 is SYGVNS. Here the CDR3 DNA reads TGTGCCAGCACGGGGACGCTAGCGGGAGGGATCTACGAGCAGTACTTC. Translated: CASTGTLAGGIYEQYF.

The chain uses TRBV10-2 and TRBJ2-1; D is perhaps TRBD2 (5 bases). The CDR3 is 14 residues long. From germline, CDR1 is WSHSY and CDR2 SAAADI. V shed 4 bases and J shed 4 bases, with 11 bases lying between them. CDR3: CASSASLAYNEQFF. For the CDR3, the DNA is TGCGCCAGCAGTGCTTCTCTAGCTTACAATGAGCAGTTCTTC.

This clone was counted a few times. The chain combines TRBV6-1 with TRBJ2-3, with D possibly being TRBD2 (6 bases). This CDR3 has 15 residues. Germline CDR1 MNHNS, CDR2 SASEGT. The V gene lost 6 bases and the J gene lost 3 bases, with 16 bases spanning the gap. CDR3 bases: TGTGCCAGCAGACCCAGCCCCCGGGAGACAGATACGCAGTATTTT. This encodes CASRPSPRETDTQYF.

The V gene is TRBV5-1, the J gene TRBJ2-3; TRBD2 matches at 12 bases. The CDR3 extends over 17 amino acids. The V gene's germline CDR1 is SGHRS and CDR2 YFSETQ. V trimming: 0 bases; J trimming: 6 bases; junction bases outside the gene matches: 8. CDR3 DNA sequence: TGCGCCAGCAGCTTGGTGTCTAGCGGGGGGGGTCCGGATACGCAGTATTTT. This gives the protein CASSLVSSGGGPDTQYF. The full variable domain, rest sourced from reference TRBV5-1 and TRBJ2-3, is KAGVTQTPRYLIKTRGQQVTLSCSPISGHRSVSWYQQTPGQGLQFLFEYFSETQRNKGNFPGRFSGRQFSNSRSEMNVSTLELGDSALYLCASSLVSSGGGPDTQYFGPGTRLTVL.

This chain connects TRBV5-1 to TRBJ1-3; D perhaps matches TRBD1 (5 bases). The CDR3 length is 16 residues. The germline V gene encodes CDR1 SGHRS and CDR2 YFSETQ. Trimming removed 2 bases from V and 3 bases from J, with 15 bases in between. CDR3 sequence (DNA): TGCGCCAGCAGCTTCGCAGGCGCAGGGTTTGGAAACACCATATATTTT. It is translated as CASSFAGAGFGNTIYF.

The J gene is TRBJ1-1, the V gene TRBV6-5; D gene ambiguous. Trimming took off 7 bases at V and 4 bases at J, with 10 bases between the two ends. Germline loops: CDR1 MNHEY, CDR2 SVGAGI. The CDR3 totals 12 residues. In nucleotides, the CDR3 is TGTGCCAGCACGGTGGGCCCCACTGAAGCTTTCTTT. It yields the protein CASTVGPTEAFF.

CDR3: CASSEPLGTGDYEQYF. The CDR3 nucleotides are TGTGCCAGCAGCGAGCCCCTCGGGACAGGAGACTACGAGCAGTACTTC. The gene calls are TRBV11-2 and TRBJ2-7, with 8 bases fitting TRBD1. Germline V CDR1 and CDR2: SGHAT, FQNNGV. The CDR3 spans 16 residues. With V trimmed by 5 bases and J by 3 bases, 12 bases remained unmatched.